Reported below is one T cell receptor beta chain. Sequenced by immunoSEQ multiplex PCR; TCRdb stores in-frame clones only, minus some. The sample lists around 360,000 clones; approximately 87% were seen once. These data are taken from a study of blood T cell repertoires in COVID-19. CDR1 is SGHTA and CDR2 is FQGNSA in the germline V gene. The V end lost 5 bases, the J end lost 3 bases, and 17 bases lay between the germline ends. CDR3 length equals 15 residues. The clonotype originates from a man in his forties in a cohort exposed to, infected with or recovered from COVID-19 (not recorded which). The sequenced sample was PBMCs or T cells enriched from blood (not recorded which). The chain joins TRBV7-2 to TRBJ2-7, with a possible D match to TRBD2 (5 bases). The DNA for the CDR3 is TGTGCCAGCAGCACCCAGGAGCGGAGCTACTACGAGCAGTACTTC. As protein: CASSTQERSYYEQYF.